This TCR beta chain was captured by sequencing in a study of blood T cell repertoires in COVID-19. Overall study context: The samples span acute and convalescent COVID-19 from the United States, Italy and Spain. PBMCs, B-cell-depleted T cells, or T cells were the source of the cDNA or gDNA that made up the material.

V lost 4 bases, J lost 10 bases, and 11 bases lay in between. CDR1 and CDR2 from the germline V gene are WSHSY and SAAADI. CDR3 length equals 13 residues. Methods used by the authors: Using reference gene primer amplification, nucleated cell counts were estimated. The repertoire was sequenced with immunoSEQ multiplex PCR; TCRdb's copy has only in-frame clones and lacks some. V and J calls and clone size are as listed in that table; D and trimming were resolved from the DNA. Of under 300,000 clones in the sample, about 86% were seen once. Sequencing input: peripheral blood. The rearrangement links TRBV10-2 to TRBJ1-6, with a weak D call TRBD1 (5 bases). This clonotype was obtained from a man younger than 30 with active or convalescent COVID-19. CDR3: CASSVARESPLHF. The CDR3 DNA is TGCGCCAGCAGTGTCGCCAGGGAATCACCCCTCCACTTT.